This T cell receptor beta chain was obtained from a study of T cells after posttransplantation cyclophosphamide. Study-wide results and limits: Skin or GI-infiltrating T cells shared few TRB sequences with blood.

This clone has at least ten counts. What it binds is not known. Assay used: immunoSEQ multiplex PCR; TCRdb lists only in-frame clones, some missing. The sample is made up of 40,000 to 55,000 clones, none counted only once. The CDR3 has 13 amino acids. CDR1 and CDR2 (germline): LNHDA, SQIVND (reference sequence). V gave up 3 bases and J gave up 8 bases, with 13 bases separating them. The chain couples TRBV19 to TRBJ1-1; D may be TRBD1 (6 bases). Sequences were obtained from PBMCs. The receptor comes from a man between 35 and 55 years old in good health, CMV-negative, and a related stem cell transplant donor. The CDR3 here is CASSILGAGEAFF. CDR3 DNA: TGTGCCAGTAGTATTTTGGGGGCAGGAGAAGCTTTCTTT.